This TCR beta chain was captured by sequencing in a study of T cells after posttransplantation cyclophosphamide. The protocol was immunoSEQ multiplex PCR, while the TCRdb copy is restricted to in-frame clones and leaves out a portion. The top ten clones hold around 3.9% of a sample with about 12,000 clones, around nine tenths of them seen once. As concerns this clone: Its antigen is as yet unknown.

Findings of the study overall: TRB overlap between skin or GI tissue T cells and blood was limited. After PTCy, TRB diversity resembled that of CNI/methotrexate controls. Donor-recipient repertoire similarity was low at 1-2 months, rising over year one.

Cyclophosphamide on days +3 and +4 followed busulfan-fludarabine conditioning and a marrow graft. V shed 1 base and J 13 bases; nucleotides not matched to a gene: 10. The CDR3 spans 14 residues. Per germline, CDR1 SGHVS and CDR2 FQNEAQ. The starting material was PBMCs, obtained after allogeneic stem cell transplant with posttransplant cyclophosphamide. The V and J genes are TRBV7-8 and TRBJ1-1, with 9 bases fitting TRBD1. The clonotype was recovered from a female patient aged 25-40 years who received an allogeneic stem cell transplant from an unrelated donor, was CMV-positive, and had no GVHD. Some T cells may be graft donor cells. CDR3 nucleotide sequence: TGTGCCAGCAGCTTAGGGGACAGGGCTCAAATGGGTTTCTTT. Translated, it gives CASSLGDRAQMGFF.